The present entry profiles one T cell receptor beta chain with its context. The sample belongs to a study of blood T cell repertoires in COVID-19. Overall study context: T cells, B-cell-depleted T cells, or PBMCs provided the cDNA or gDNA that served as material.

V lost 0 bases to trimming and J lost 1 base; unmatched junction nucleotides: 21. CDR1 and CDR2 from the germline V gene are GTSNPN and SVGIG (reference sequence). The CDR3 sequence is 21 residues long. Clinical history as reported by participants underpinned cohort assignment. Each recovered donor of Cohort 3 presented with two negative PCRs, clearance, or symptom resolution. Sequencing used immunoSEQ multiplex PCR; TCRdb keeps in-frame clones, though not all of them. This sample yields 110,000 to 150,000 clones, of which about 79% are seen a single time; approximately 10% belongs to the top ten. This chain links TRBV30 with TRBJ2-5; 9 nucleotides match TRBD2. The receptor comes from a man aged 50-60 years who had recovered from COVID-19. Sequencing was carried out using PBMCs or T cells enriched from blood (not recorded which). The CDR3 loop is CAWSVRFGTSNPHLLQETQYF. DNA of the CDR3: TGTGCCTGGAGTGTACGGTTCGGGACTAGCAACCCCCATTTACTCCAAGAGACCCAGTACTTC.